The rows below give T cell receptor beta chains drawn from one sample of a study of a mutant IDH1 vaccine in newly diagnosed glioma. Antigens for these TCRs are unknown. Libraries were prepared by immunoSEQ multiplex PCR; TCRdb keeps only in-frame clonotypes and omits some of them. This table has 50,000 to 75,000 clones, 65% to 75% appearing once. The sample here was PBMCs, taken from a glioma patient whose treatment included an IDH1 peptide vaccine. The receptors derive from a man aged 45-60 years with glioma. Both conserved end residues are part of each CDR3. Each record gives: J gene, clone size, V gene, D gene, CDR3 DNA, CDR3 protein. The D gene is left open where the match is weak. The size entry is marked missing in some rows and otherwise reads once, few, many or a size class.

J: TRBJ1-4; size: once; V: TRBV7-2; D: TRBD1; DNA: TGTGCCAGCAGCCCAGGACAGGGACAGAAACTGTTTTTT; CDR3: CASSPGQGQKLFF
J: TRBJ2-2; size: .; V: TRBV19; D: TRBD2; DNA: TGTGCCAGTTCGCGGGGGTTCACCGGGGAGCTGTTTTTT; CDR3: CASSRGFTGELFF
J: TRBJ1-6; size: .; V: TRBV2; D: .; DNA: TGTGCCAGCAGTGAGGGGGGTGGCTCCTATAATTCACCCCTCCACTTT; CDR3: CASSEGGGSYNSPLHF
J: TRBJ1-6; size: .; V: TRBV6-5; D: .; DNA: TGTGCCAGCAGTTATAAAAGGGTTGGATCACCCCTCCACTTT; CDR3: CASSYKRVGSPLHF
J: TRBJ2-3; size: .; V: TRBV6-6; D: .; DNA: TGTGCCAGCAGTTACTCCGACACAGATACGCAGTATTTT; CDR3: CASSYSDTDTQYF
J: TRBJ2-4; size: .; V: TRBV29-1; D: .; DNA: TGCAGCGTTGCGGAGGGTTTGTTAGCCAAAAACATTCAGTACTTC; CDR3: CSVAEGLLAKNIQYF
J: TRBJ2-1; size: .; V: TRBV9; D: TRBD2; DNA: TGTGCCAGCAGCGTATTCACTAGCGGGGGGGCAGGCAATGAGCAGTTCTTC; CDR3: CASSVFTSGGAGNEQFF
J: TRBJ1-5; size: .; V: TRBV2; D: .; DNA: TGTGCCAGCAGTGGGAGACGGCTCAATCAGCCCCAGCATTTT; CDR3: CASSGRRLNQPQHF
J: TRBJ1-3; size: .; V: TRBV4-2; D: .; DNA: TGTGCCAGCAGCCAACCAGGGATGGGAAACACCATATATTTT; CDR3: CASSQPGMGNTIYF
J: TRBJ2-2; size: few; V: TRBV10-3; D: TRBD1; DNA: TGTGCCACCGCGGGACAGGGGATCGGAACCGGGGAGCTGTTTTTT; CDR3: CATAGQGIGTGELFF
J: TRBJ1-5; size: .; V: TRBV6-1; D: .; DNA: TGTGCCAGCAGTGAATTAGTACAGGGAGGTCAGCCCCAGCATTTT; CDR3: CASSELVQGGQPQHF
J: TRBJ2-7; size: few; V: TRBV5-1; D: TRBD1; DNA: TGCGCCAGCAGCTTGGATGCAGGGGGATTTTACGAGCAGTACTTC; CDR3: CASSLDAGGFYEQYF
J: TRBJ1-1; size: .; V: TRBV25-1; D: .; DNA: TGTGCCAGCAGTGAATTAGTCTCGGGGGGCGGCACTGAAGCTTTCTTT; CDR3: CASSELVSGGGTEAFF
J: TRBJ1-2; size: .; V: TRBV27; D: TRBD1; DNA: TGTGCCAGCAGTTCGGCCACAGGGGCTGGTGGCTACACCTTC; CDR3: CASSSATGAGGYTF
J: TRBJ1-1; size: few; V: TRBV5-1; D: .; DNA: TGCGCCAGCAGCGCGGGACAGAACACTGAAGCTTTCTTT; CDR3: CASSAGQNTEAFF
J: TRBJ2-7; size: .; V: TRBV30; D: .; DNA: TGTGCCTCTGCGGTAGGACAACTCTCCTACGAGCAGTACTTC; CDR3: CASAVGQLSYEQYF
J: TRBJ2-5; size: .; V: TRBV9; D: TRBD1; DNA: TGTGCCAGCAGCCCACCGGGACAGGGTAGGGAGGAGACCCAGTACTTC; CDR3: CASSPPGQGREETQYF
J: TRBJ2-3; size: .; V: TRBV27; D: .; DNA: TGTGCCAGCAGTTCGATGGCTACTAGCACAGATACGCAGTATTTT; CDR3: CASSSMATSTDTQYF
J: TRBJ2-5; size: .; V: TRBV7-8; D: .; DNA: TGTGCCAGCAGCTTGGGTAGCGTGGAGACCCAGTACTTC; CDR3: CASSLGSVETQYF
J: TRBJ2-3; size: .; V: TRBV7-2; D: TRBD2; DNA: TGTGCCAGCAGCTTAGCGCATCGGACTAGCGGGGGGTACACAGATACGCAGTATTTT; CDR3: CASSLAHRTSGGYTDTQYF
J: TRBJ1-1; size: few; V: TRBV7-9; D: .; DNA: TGTGCCAGCAGCTTAGCGATAGGGTTGAACACTGAAGCTTTCTTT; CDR3: CASSLAIGLNTEAFF
J: TRBJ2-5; size: once; V: TRBV2; D: .; DNA: TGTGCCAGCCGACTGGGAGAGACCCAGTACTTC; CDR3: CASRLGETQYF
J: TRBJ1-4; size: .; V: TRBV4-3; D: .; DNA: TGCGCCAGCAGCCAAGAGTCGAATGAAAAACTGTTTTTT; CDR3: CASSQESNEKLFF
J: TRBJ1-3; size: .; V: TRBV4-3; D: .; DNA: TGCGCCAGCAGCCAACGACTGGTCTCTGGAAACACCATATATTTT; CDR3: CASSQRLVSGNTIYF
J: TRBJ2-5; size: .; V: TRBV9; D: .; DNA: TGTGCCAGCAGCGTAAGAGGGGGGCTAGAGACCCAGTACTTC; CDR3: CASSVRGGLETQYF
J: TRBJ1-1; size: medium-sized; V: TRBV28; D: .; DNA: TGTGCCAGCAGGTTACAGGACGTTGGGGCTTTCTTT; CDR3: CASRLQDVGAFF
J: TRBJ2-7; size: medium-sized; V: TRBV18; D: .; DNA: TGTGCCAGCTCACCACCCTTTGGGGAGATAGGAGGCTACGAGCAGTACTTC; CDR3: CASSPPFGEIGGYEQYF
J: TRBJ2-2; size: .; V: TRBV6-6; D: .; DNA: TGTGCCCACCGCCTGACAGCGAACACCGGGGAGCTGTTTTTT; CDR3: CAHRLTANTGELFF
J: TRBJ2-3; size: .; V: TRBV4-1; D: TRBD1; DNA: TGCGCCAGCAGCCAGTCTGGACAGGGGGGCACAGATACGCAGTATTTT; CDR3: CASSQSGQGGTDTQYF
J: TRBJ2-2; size: many; V: TRBV4-3; D: TRBD1; DNA: TGCGCCAGCAGCCAAGACCGGACAGGGATGAACACCGGGGAGCTGTTTTTT; CDR3: CASSQDRTGMNTGELFF
J: TRBJ1-2; size: .; V: TRBV6-5; D: .; DNA: TGTGCCAGCAGTCCCGACACAATGTATGGCTACACCTTC; CDR3: CASSPDTMYGYTF
J: TRBJ2-3; size: .; V: TRBV4-2; D: .; DNA: TGTGCCAGCAGCCAAGGTTCCGGCGGGGGCACAGATACGCAGTATTTT; CDR3: CASSQGSGGGTDTQYF
J: TRBJ1-2; size: .; V: TRBV4-2; D: TRBD1; DNA: TGTGCCAGCAGCCAAGATGAGTGGGGGACAGGGGGCGTTGGCTATGGCTACACCTTC; CDR3: CASSQDEWGTGGVGYGYTF
J: TRBJ2-7; size: few; V: TRBV2; D: .; DNA: TGTGCCAGCAGTGATAGGTACGAGCAGTACTTC; CDR3: CASSDRYEQYF
J: TRBJ1-1; size: .; V: TRBV5-6; D: .; DNA: TGTGCCAGCAGCTCGGGGGGCCCGACAGTGAACACTGAAGCTTTCTTT; CDR3: CASSSGGPTVNTEAFF
J: TRBJ2-2; size: .; V: TRBV5-4; D: TRBD2; DNA: TGTGCCAGCAGCTTGGATGCGGGGGGAGGGACCGGGGAGCTGTTTTTT; CDR3: CASSLDAGGGTGELFF
J: TRBJ2-3; size: few; V: TRBV5-1; D: .; DNA: TGCGCCAGCAGCTCGGGGGAGGCCACAGATACGCAGTATTTT; CDR3: CASSSGEATDTQYF
J: TRBJ2-5; size: .; V: TRBV19; D: .; DNA: TGTGCCAGTAACCAGGGCAGCCAAGAGACCCAGTACTTC; CDR3: CASNQGSQETQYF
J: TRBJ2-3; size: .; V: TRBV5-4; D: .; DNA: TGTGCCAGCAGCTCGGGGGCCCCTGAGACAGATACGCAGTATTTT; CDR3: CASSSGAPETDTQYF
J: TRBJ2-7; size: .; V: TRBV4-1; D: .; DNA: TGCGCCAGCAGCCAAGTAGGCCCCTACGAGCAGTACTTC; CDR3: CASSQVGPYEQYF
J: TRBJ1-5; size: .; V: TRBV2; D: TRBD1; DNA: TGTGCCAGCAGGAGTGGGCAGGACAGGGGTACGAGTCAGCCCCAGCATTTT; CDR3: CASRSGQDRGTSQPQHF
J: TRBJ1-1; size: .; V: TRBV5-1; D: TRBD1; DNA: TGCGCCAGCAGCTTGAGTGGACAGGGGAACACTGAAGCTTTCTTT; CDR3: CASSLSGQGNTEAFF
J: TRBJ2-2; size: .; V: TRBV6-5; D: .; DNA: TGTGCCAGCGTGGGAATAGGAAACACCGGGGAGCTGTTTTTT; CDR3: CASVGIGNTGELFF
J: TRBJ1-2; size: .; V: TRBV5-1; D: TRBD1; DNA: TGCGCCAGCAGCTTGGCCGATGACAGGGGCTATGGCTACACCTTC; CDR3: CASSLADDRGYGYTF
J: TRBJ1-3; size: .; V: TRBV6-5; D: TRBD1; DNA: TGTGCCAGCAGGGGACAGGGAGGAAACACCATATATTTT; CDR3: CASRGQGGNTIYF
J: TRBJ2-1; size: .; V: TRBV10-3; D: .; DNA: TGTGCCATCAGTGAGCTGGGTCTCAACTCCTACAATGAGCAGTTCTTC; CDR3: CAISELGLNSYNEQFF
J: TRBJ2-7; size: .; V: TRBV5-6; D: .; DNA: TGTGCCAGCAGCTCCTCGGGACTCTTATACGAGCAGTACTTC; CDR3: CASSSSGLLYEQYF
J: TRBJ2-5; size: .; V: TRBV15; D: .; DNA: TGTGCCACCAGCACTAATGGAGGGGTAGAGACCCAGTACTTC; CDR3: CATSTNGGVETQYF
J: TRBJ2-7; size: .; V: TRBV9; D: TRBD1; DNA: TGTGCCAGCAGCACCCAACCAGGGACAGGGGGCGGGATCTTCTACGAGCAGTACTTC; CDR3: CASSTQPGTGGGIFYEQYF
J: TRBJ1-2; size: .; V: TRBV7-9; D: .; DNA: TGTGCCAGCAGCTCCAACTATGGCTACACCTTC; CDR3: CASSSNYGYTF
J: TRBJ1-1; size: .; V: TRBV10-3; D: TRBD1; DNA: TGTGCCATCAGTGGGTCGGGACAGATGAACACTGAAGCTTTCTTT; CDR3: CAISGSGQMNTEAFF
J: TRBJ1-1; size: .; V: TRBV29-1; D: .; DNA: TGCAGCGTTAGACAGCTGAACACTGAAGCTTTCTTT; CDR3: CSVRQLNTEAFF
J: TRBJ2-7; size: .; V: TRBV7-2; D: .; DNA: TGTGCCAGCAGCTTCCAGGGATACTCCTACGAGCAGTACTTC; CDR3: CASSFQGYSYEQYF
J: TRBJ2-5; size: .; V: TRBV4-3; D: .; DNA: TGCGCCAGCAGCCAAGACAGAGGCGTGGGAGAGACCCAGTACTTC; CDR3: CASSQDRGVGETQYF
J: TRBJ2-1; size: .; V: TRBV6-6; D: .; DNA: TGTGCCAGCAATTTGAAGGATGAGCAGTTCTTC; CDR3: CASNLKDEQFF
J: TRBJ1-2; size: .; V: TRBV28; D: TRBD1; DNA: TGTGCCAGCAGCCTGACAGGGGCAAGGTATGGCTACACCTTC; CDR3: CASSLTGARYGYTF
J: TRBJ2-7; size: .; V: TRBV4-2; D: .; DNA: TGTGCCAGCAGCCAAGGGACGTCCTACGAGCAGTACTTC; CDR3: CASSQGTSYEQYF
J: TRBJ1-5; size: once; V: TRBV5-6; D: .; DNA: TGTGCCAGCAGGCTTGGAGGTGGGCCGGAGCAGCCCCAGCATTTT; CDR3: CASRLGGGPEQPQHF
J: TRBJ1-3; size: few; V: TRBV10-3; D: TRBD1; DNA: TGTGCCATCAGTGGGGGACAGCGCTCTGGAAACACCATATATTTT; CDR3: CAISGGQRSGNTIYF